A single T cell receptor beta chain is shown here with its context. This specimen comes from a study of blood T cell repertoires in COVID-19. Study context: The United States, Italy and Spain provided the acute and convalescent COVID-19 samples.

In the original workflow: Amplified reference gene primers provided the basis for estimating nucleated cell counts. Clones were read by immunoSEQ multiplex PCR, and TCRdb kept only the in-frame ones, dropping some. The V and J calls and clone size come from that table; D and trimming were worked out from the DNA. The table includes 300,000 or so clones, around 89% detected once. Germline CDR1 and CDR2: MNHEY and SVGAGI. The CDR3 covers 12 residues. Trimming shortened V by 10 bases and J by 5 bases, and 14 bases separated the two germline ends. The source material was peripheral blood. J is TRBJ1-1 and V is TRBV6-5; D unresolved. The TCR comes from a woman between 35 and 50 years old with acute or convalescent COVID-19. In DNA form, the CDR3 reads TGTGCCACAATCGCCCGGGGAACTGAAGCTTTCTTT. It yields the protein CATIARGTEAFF.